This TCR beta chain was sequenced during a study of CD8 T cells in ankylosing spondylitis. TCRdb re-called the 5' RACE reads through MiXCR, storing one row per CDR3 protein. The sample includes just over 150,000 distinct CDR3 sequences, 18% of them seen just once. The V and J ends lost 3 bases and 6 bases, in that order; junction bases with no gene match: 15. Germline V lookup: CDR1 MNHEY, CDR2 SVGAGI. This CDR3 contains 18 residues. The specimen sequenced was blood, either unsorted or a sorted T cell fraction (not recorded which). The receptor's source is a male donor with ankylosing spondylitis or in good health (not recorded which). The rearrangement joins TRBV6-5 to TRBJ2-5; 11 bases are a match to TRBD2. The CDR3 coding sequence is TGTGCCAGCAGTTATGACGCCCCCACTAGCGGGAGAATACAGACCCAGTACTTC. It is translated as CASSYDAPTSGRIQTQYF.